A selection of T cell receptor beta chains follows, all from one sample in a study of blood T cell repertoires in COVID-19. Some clones are missing from TCRdb's copy, which holds only in-frame ones; the method was immunoSEQ multiplex PCR. The table shows about 110,000 clones, with about 83% occurring only once. The sequenced sample was peripheral blood. Every receptor here comes from a woman aged 70-85 years with acute or convalescent COVID-19. CDR3s include the opening cysteine and the closing phenylalanine or tryptophan. A D gene is named only where the DNA matches it firmly. Only part of the rows carry a size: once, few, many, or a class if the clone is expanded.

TRBJ1-6	NA	NA	TRBV6-5	CASRPRQAGSPLHF	TGTGCCAGCCGCCCAAGACAAGCAGGTTCACCCCTCCACTTT
TRBJ2-2	NA	NA	TRBV11-2	CASSLDGLVLRPLFF	TGTGCCAGCAGCTTAGACGGATTGGTTTTGCGGCCGCTGTTTTTT
TRBJ2-3	TRBD2	NA	TRBV7-7	CASSLGRPGGTDTQYF	TGTGCCAGCAGCTTAGGCCGGCCGGGGGGAACAGATACGCAGTATTTT
TRBJ1-5	NA	NA	TRBV6-1	CASSEAGGRSQPRHF	TGTGCCAGCAGTGAAGCTGGGGGCAGGAGTCAGCCCCGGCATTTT
TRBJ1-3	NA	few	TRBV7-9	CASSSNNRDTIYF	TGTGCCAGCAGCTCCAACAACAGAGACACCATATATTTT
TRBJ2-2	NA	NA	TRBV7-9	CASSPPGKSNTGELFF	TGTGCCAGCAGCCCGCCAGGAAAATCGAACACCGGGGAGCTGTTTTTT
TRBJ1-4	NA	NA	TRBV5-1	CASSSGGADATNEKLFF	TGCGCCAGCAGCTCTGGAGGGGCAGACGCAACTAATGAAAAACTGTTTTTT
TRBJ2-2	TRBD2	NA	TRBV6-6	CASSSGGSNTGELFF	TGTGCCAGCAGTTCGGGAGGGTCGAACACCGGGGAGCTGTTTTTT
TRBJ1-3	NA	NA	TRBV19	CASRSPREDGNTIYF	TGTGCCAGTAGAAGCCCCAGGGAGGATGGAAACACCATATATTTT
TRBJ1-1	NA	NA	TRBV6-2/TRBV6-3	CASSYSDSLSEAFF	TGTGCCAGCAGTTACTCGGACAGTCTGAGTGAAGCTTTCTTT
TRBJ1-1	NA	once	TRBV6-2/TRBV6-3	CASSPGLAKAFF	TGTGCCAGCAGTCCCGGGCTAGCCAAGGCTTTCTTT
TRBJ2-7	TRBD1	NA	TRBV2	CASRRDRGLGEQYF	TGTGCCAGCAGGCGGGACAGGGGACTAGGGGAGCAGTACTTC
TRBJ1-2	NA	once	TRBV6-1	CASSEGGAFYGYTF	TGTGCCAGCAGTGAAGGTGGGGCATTCTATGGCTACACCTTC
TRBJ2-7	NA	NA	TRBV29-1	CSVGFPGSYEQYF	TGCAGCGTTGGGTTTCCGGGCTCCTACGAGCAGTACTTC
TRBJ1-1	NA	NA	TRBV30	CAWSVRTWMMLNTEAFF	TGTGCCTGGAGTGTACGGACTTGGATGATGCTGAACACTGAAGCTTTCTTT
TRBJ2-3	TRBD2	NA	TRBV11-3	CASRGGAGGVDTQYF	TGTGCCAGCAGAGGGGGAGCGGGGGGCGTAGATACGCAGTATTTT
TRBJ2-2	NA	NA	TRBV28	CASTLLAAGELFF	TGTGCCAGCACCCTATTAGCGGCCGGGGAGCTGTTTTTT
TRBJ1-3	NA	NA	TRBV23-1	CASSPLTGTPRDTIYF	TGCGCCAGCAGCCCTCTTACAGGGACCCCGCGGGACACCATATATTTT
TRBJ1-6	NA	NA	TRBV6-5	CASSYRGERGSPLHF	TGTGCCAGCAGTTACCGGGGAGAGCGGGGTTCACCCCTCCACTTT
TRBJ2-5	TRBD2	NA	TRBV5-6	CASSLGLAGYQETQYF	TGTGCCAGCAGCTTGGGGCTAGCGGGTTACCAAGAGACCCAGTACTTC
TRBJ1-4	TRBD1	NA	TRBV27	CASRETGGTNEKLFF	TGTGCCAGCAGGGAGACAGGGGGTACTAATGAAAAACTGTTTTTT
TRBJ2-2	NA	NA	TRBV27	CASSLLGQGSAGELFF	TGTGCCAGCAGTTTATTGGGGCAGGGGTCCGCCGGGGAGCTGTTTTTT
TRBJ2-7	NA	NA	TRBV28	CASSLPRDITYEQYF	TGTGCCAGCAGTTTACCCCGGGACATTACCTACGAGCAGTACTTC